This entry lists 28 T cell receptor beta chains sequenced from one sample in a study of breast tumors, draining lymph nodes, adjacent tissues. Breast cancer patients provided tissue from their axillary draining lymph nodes. From the multiplex PCR reads, TCRdb called clonotypes with MiXCR, one entry per CDR3 protein. The sample has roughly 260,000 distinct CDR3 sequences, roughly 30% seen once. The sequencing sample was made of axillary lymph node tissue. The receptors here all came from a female donor with breast cancer. Some clones in this sample may be carry-over from other donors' samples.

Comments on this clonotype: A clone one base away is much larger, so this may be a read error. Likely a read error: the CDR3 ends without its conserved phenylalanine or tryptophan. The chain combines TRBV7-3 with TRBJ2-1, with D unclear. This CDR3 has 13 amino acids. CDR1 and CDR2 (germline): SGHTA, FQGTGA. V dropped 7 bases and J dropped 5 bases, with 12 bases sitting between them. Here the CDR3 reads CASTLWAHNEQFS. The CDR3 DNA is TGTGCCAGCACCCTGTGGGCCCACAATGAGCAGTTCTCC.

This clonotype was seen ten or more times. The chain combines TRBV19 with TRBJ2-2, with 10 positions matching TRBD2. The J segment lost 6 bases and the V segment lost 3 bases, leaving 10 bases of the junction unmatched. The CDR3 length is 17 residues. The germline V gene has CDR1 LNHDA and CDR2 SQIVND (reference sequence). CDR3 amino acids: CASSMSERLAGAGELFF. The CDR3 DNA reads TGTGCCAGTAGTATGAGTGAGAGGCTAGCGGGAGCCGGGGAGCTGTTTTTT.

In the case of this clonotype: One base away lies a much larger clone, so this may be a sequencing read error. The chain uses TRBV5-1 and TRBJ2-1; D gene unclear. Germline-derived CDR1 and CDR2 are SGHRS and YFSETQ. The CDR3 runs to 13 residues. This CDR3 is CASRVGNDNDQFF. The CDR3 bases are TGCGCCAGCCGGGTGGGGAACGACAATGACCAGTTCTTC.

This clonotype was detected ten times or more. The chain recombines TRBV11-2 with TRBJ2-1; D possibly corresponds to TRBD2 (6 bases). Trimming pared 2 bases from V and 4 bases from J, leaving 12 bases between. CDR1 SGHAT and CDR2 FQNNGV come from the germline V gene. This CDR3 comprises 15 residues. The CDR3 loop reads CASSLQAGRYNEQFF. The CDR3 nucleotides read TGTGCCAGCAGCTTACAAGCGGGTAGGTACAATGAGCAGTTCTTC.

This clonotype has a count of ten or more. V is TRBV10-1 and J is TRBJ2-2, with 7 bases identical to TRBD1. The ends lost 1 base at V and 4 bases at J; junction bases unmatched: 9. Germline values: CDR1 WNHNN, CDR2 SYGVQD (reference sequence). The CDR3 consists of 17 residues. In DNA, the CDR3 is TGCGCCAGCAGTGAGTTTGCTGGGACAGAGCTCACCGGGGAGCTGTTTTTT. Its protein product is CASSEFAGTELTGELFF.

This clonotype showed up many times. The chain joins TRBV7-9 to TRBJ2-5, with D perhaps TRBD1 (6 bases). The V gene lost 1 base and the J gene lost 7 bases, with 16 bases spanning the gap. This CDR3 spans 15 amino acids. Germline-derived CDR1 and CDR2 are SEHNR and FQNEAQ (reference sequence). The CDR3 spells CASSLDQTGLGTQYF. In nucleotides, the CDR3 is TGTGCCAGCAGCTTAGACCAAACAGGGTTAGGGACCCAGTACTTC.

This clonotype has a count of ten or more. This rearrangement joins TRBV3-1 to TRBJ1-6; 10 bases align to TRBD1. V shed 1 base and J 11 bases; nucleotides not matched to a gene: 5. The CDR3 consists of 15 residues. The germline V gene encodes CDR1 LGHDT and CDR2 YNNKEL (reference sequence). The CDR3 spells CASSQGVGQGTPLHF. CDR3 nucleotides: TGTGCCAGCAGCCAAGGCGTGGGACAGGGGACACCCCTCCACTTT.

A remark on this clonotype: This sequence may be a read error, since a much larger clone differs from it by one base. V usage is TRBV5-6 and J usage is TRBJ2-7; D is undetermined. This CDR3 has 12 residues. Germline CDR1 SGHDT, CDR2 YYEEEE. V lost 5 bases to trimming and J lost 3 bases, with 9 bases between them. The CDR3 bases are TGTGCCAGCAGGCGTACTTTCTACGAGCAGTACTTC. Amino acids: CASRRTFYEQYF.

This clonotype was counted many times. The chain links TRBV20-1 to TRBJ1-5; 7 nucleotides match TRBD1. The length of the CDR3 is 13 residues. Germline V gives CDR1 DFQATT, CDR2 SNEGSKA (reference sequence). Germline trimming cut 6 bases from V and 6 bases from J; bases unmatched to any gene: 8. In nucleotides, the CDR3 is TGCAGTGCCACGGAGACAGGGTTTCAGCCCCAGCATTTT. Protein product: CSATETGFQPQHF.

This clonotype was counted a few times. The chain links TRBV20-1 to TRBJ1-1; D gene ambiguous. The V end was cut by 7 bases, the J end by 5 bases, with 17 bases between. The CDR3 loop spans 13 amino acids. Germline assignment: CDR1 DFQATT and CDR2 SNEGSKA (reference sequence). The CDR3 spells CSGAVGYGTEAFF. In nucleotides, the CDR3 is TGCAGTGGGGCGGTGGGGTATGGGACTGAAGCTTTCTTT.

Ten or more counts support this clonotype. The chain links TRBV19 to TRBJ2-7; D remains ambiguous. This CDR3 is 19 amino acids long. CDR1 is LNHDA and CDR2 is SQIVND in the germline V gene (reference sequence). Between the trimmed V and J ends, which lost 3 bases and 1 base, there was a span of 25 bases. In DNA form, the CDR3 reads TGTGCCAGTAGTATCCACGGTAGACCGACTGGCGGCAGGTCCTACGAGCAGTACTTC. This translates into CASSIHGRPTGGRSYEQYF.

This clonotype was detected ten times or more. This rearrangement joins TRBV11-3 to TRBJ2-2, with 9 bases lining up with TRBD2. The CDR3 is made up of 16 amino acids. Trimming removed 5 bases from V and 1 base from J; junction bases left unmatched: 5. Germline values: CDR1 SGHNT, CDR2 YENEEA. The CDR3 region is CASSPKAGGNTGELFF. The CDR3 DNA follows: TGTGCCAGCAGCCCAAAAGCGGGAGGGAACACCGGGGAGCTGTTTTTT.

This clonotype was picked up many times. The V and J genes are TRBV19 and TRBJ2-1; the match to TRBD2 covers 9 bases. CDR1 is LNHDA and CDR2 is SQIVND in the germline V gene (reference sequence). The CDR3 spans 15 residues. V shed 4 bases and J 7 bases; nucleotides not matched to a gene: 8. DNA for the CDR3: TGTGCCAGTAGTAGCGGGAGGGCCCTGGGGAATGAGCAGTTCTTC. Amino acid sequence: CASSSGRALGNEQFF.

This clonotype was observed at least ten times. This chain joins TRBV20-1 and TRBJ2-3, with 7 bases identical to TRBD2. CDR3 length equals 15 residues. Germline CDR1 DFQATT, CDR2 SNEGSKA (reference sequence). J was trimmed by 3 bases and V by 3 bases; bases with no gene match: 9. In DNA, the CDR3 is TGCAGTGCTAGGTTTCCGGGAGGATTAACAGATACGCAGTATTTT. This gives the protein CSARFPGGLTDTQYF.

This clonotype was picked up many times. The chain recombines TRBV5-1 with TRBJ2-5; the match to TRBD2 covers 7 bases. J was trimmed by 4 bases and V by 3 bases; bases with no gene match: 15. The germline V gene encodes CDR1 SGHRS and CDR2 YFSETQ. This CDR3 is built from 17 residues. In DNA, the CDR3 is TGCGCCAGCAGCTCCGCACCCAGCGGGATGATTTTAGAGACCCAGTACTTC. Encoded protein: CASSSAPSGMILETQYF.

The sample holds many counts of this clonotype. The rearrangement links TRBV4-1 to TRBJ2-1; 10 bases are shared with TRBD2. V dropped 2 bases and J dropped 5; count of bases not matched to a gene: 3. Looked up from germline, CDR1 is MGHRA and CDR2 is YSYEKL. This CDR3 is built from 15 residues. The CDR3 region has the DNA TGCGCCAGCAGCCAACCTAGCGGGAGAAACAATGAGCAGTTCTTC. Its translation: CASSQPSGRNNEQFF.

This clonotype has a count of ten or more. This rearrangement joins TRBV30 to TRBJ1-5; D is ambiguous. Germline CDR1 reads GTSNPN; CDR2 reads SVGIG (reference sequence). This CDR3 spans 13 amino acids. V lost 0 bases and J lost 5, with 8 bases in between. This CDR3 reads CAWSVGNDQPQHF. In nucleotides, the CDR3 is TGTGCCTGGAGTGTGGGGAACGATCAGCCCCAGCATTTT.

At least ten counts were recorded for this clonotype. The chain joins TRBV20-1 to TRBJ1-3, with 8 bases aligning to TRBD1. J was trimmed by 3 bases and V by 6 bases; bases with no gene match: 7. The CDR3 consists of 14 residues. The germline V gene has CDR1 DFQATT and CDR2 SNEGSKA (reference sequence). CDR3 sequence: CSAAYTGGGNTIYF. In DNA form, the CDR3 reads TGCAGTGCGGCCTATACAGGGGGTGGAAACACCATATATTTT.

This clonotype was picked up many times. This sequence joins TRBV3-1 and TRBJ2-2; D remains ambiguous. Trimming pared 7 bases from V and 5 bases from J, leaving 8 bases between. This CDR3 spans 12 amino acids. Per the germline V gene, CDR1 is LGHDT and CDR2 is YNNKEL (reference sequence). Written as DNA, the CDR3 is TGTGCCAGCACCACGCAGACCGGGGAGCTGTTTTTT. It yields the protein CASTTQTGELFF.

The J gene is TRBJ2-5, the V gene TRBV29-1; 7 bases align to TRBD2. This CDR3 comprises 15 residues. The V gene's germline CDR1 is SQVTM and CDR2 ANQGSEA. V lost 5 bases to trimming and J lost 5 bases; unmatched junction nucleotides: 14. The CDR3 is CSVLGGGPARETQYF. The CDR3 bases are TGCAGCGTTCTCGGGGGAGGGCCGGCTAGGGAGACCCAGTACTTC.

A remark on this clonotype: One end of the junction fails to match germline, which may point to a read error. The CDR3 nucleotides read TGTGCCAGCAGCCACCCAACTACTGAAAAACTGTTTTTT. As protein: CASSHPTTEKLFF. The chain carries TRBV5-6 and TRBJ1-4; D is undetermined. CDR1 SGHDT and CDR2 YYEEEE come from the germline V gene. The CDR3 has 13 residues.

To note about this clonotype: With a much larger clone just one base away, this may be a read error. CDR3 nucleotides: TGTGCCAGTAGTCCTAACGGCGGAATCTACGAGCAGTACTTC. This gives the protein CASSPNGGIYEQYF. This rearrangement joins TRBV19 to TRBJ2-7; no clear D. Germline CDR1 and CDR2: LNHDA and SQIVND (reference sequence). The V gene lost 5 bases and the J gene lost 3 bases, with 14 bases spanning the gap. The CDR3 extends over 14 amino acids.

There are many counts of this clonotype. This chain uses TRBV24-1 with TRBJ2-1; weak D call: TRBD1 (6 bases). The CDR3 covers 15 residues. Germline V gene sequence: CDR1 KGHDR, CDR2 SFDVKD. V gave up 7 bases and J gave up 1 base, with 13 bases separating them. CDR3 region: CATRPGGRSYNEQFF. The CDR3 DNA reads as TGTGCCACCAGGCCTGGGGGCCGTTCCTACAATGAGCAGTTCTTC.

This clonotype was seen at least ten times. The chain recombines TRBV20-1 with TRBJ2-7; D is unresolved. The CDR3 loop spans 12 amino acids. V dropped 3 bases and J dropped 6 bases, with 12 bases sitting between them. Germline V gene sequence: CDR1 DFQATT, CDR2 SNEGSKA (reference sequence). The CDR3 coding sequence is TGCAGTGCTAGCGTGGCGAACTTCGAGCAGTACTTC. It codes for CSASVANFEQYF.

This clonotype was seen ten or more times. The CDR3 region is CASSSRIDNSPLHF. CDR3 DNA sequence: TGTGCCAGCAGCTCCCGGATTGATAATTCACCCCTCCACTTT. V gene TRBV13 combines with J gene TRBJ1-6; D is unclear. Germline CDR1 is PRHDT and CDR2 is FYEKMQ (reference sequence). The CDR3 is 14 amino acids. V was pared by 4 bases and J by 5 bases, with 9 bases between.

Ten or more counts support this clonotype. This chain joins TRBV19 and TRBJ1-5, with D possibly matching TRBD1 (6 bases). From germline, CDR1 is LNHDA and CDR2 SQIVND (reference sequence). V shed 5 bases and J shed 3 bases, with 14 bases lying between them. This CDR3 has 15 amino acids. CDR3: CASSPRGADNQPQHF. The CDR3 DNA reads TGTGCCAGTAGTCCGAGGGGGGCAGACAATCAGCCCCAGCATTTT.

This clonotype came up many times. The V gene is TRBV11-1, the J gene TRBJ2-7; maybe TRBD1 (6 bases). This CDR3 contains 14 residues. V lost 5 bases and J lost 3, with 14 bases in between. Germline values: CDR1 SGHAT, CDR2 FQDESV (reference sequence). Written as DNA, the CDR3 is TGTGCCAGCAGCCTAGGGGGAGCTTTCTACGAGCAGTACTTC. Translation: CASSLGGAFYEQYF.

The chain has TRBV28 and TRBJ2-5, with TRBD1 matching 9 bases. CDR3 length: 16 amino acids. Germline values: CDR1 MDHEN, CDR2 SYDVKM. V was pared by 5 bases and J by 1 base, with 8 bases of the junction left unmatched. CDR3 coding DNA: TGTGCCAGCAGTCTCCTACAGGGGGCGTCCCAAGAGACCCAGTACTTC. Its translation: CASSLLQGASQETQYF.